This TCR beta chain was sequenced in a study of cytomegalovirus exposure and HLA in healthy donors. Findings and caveats of the study: There was a cluster of highly shared sequence variants that was likely a sequencing artifact. Analysis was carried out at a later point, and it linked a missense DCLRE1C variant to TCR beta V- and J-gene trimming.

About this clone: Its target is not known.

Trimming removed 1 base at V and 0 bases at J, with 4 bases between. CDR3 size: 15 residues. The germline V gene encodes CDR1 SGHVS and CDR2 FNYEAQ. PCR involved 60 Vbeta and 13 Jbeta primers. Method: immunoSEQ multiplex PCR; TCRdb's copy keeps in-frame clones and lacks some. The sample lists under 200,000 clones; approximately 84% were seen once. Material: PBMCs. The receptor was derived from a man over 45 in good health and CMV-seropositive. The J gene is TRBJ2-6, the V gene TRBV7-6, with D unresolved. CDR3 amino acids: CASSLVSSGANVLTF. The CDR3 DNA follows: TGTGCCAGCAGCTTAGTCAGCTCTGGGGCCAACGTCCTGACTTTC.